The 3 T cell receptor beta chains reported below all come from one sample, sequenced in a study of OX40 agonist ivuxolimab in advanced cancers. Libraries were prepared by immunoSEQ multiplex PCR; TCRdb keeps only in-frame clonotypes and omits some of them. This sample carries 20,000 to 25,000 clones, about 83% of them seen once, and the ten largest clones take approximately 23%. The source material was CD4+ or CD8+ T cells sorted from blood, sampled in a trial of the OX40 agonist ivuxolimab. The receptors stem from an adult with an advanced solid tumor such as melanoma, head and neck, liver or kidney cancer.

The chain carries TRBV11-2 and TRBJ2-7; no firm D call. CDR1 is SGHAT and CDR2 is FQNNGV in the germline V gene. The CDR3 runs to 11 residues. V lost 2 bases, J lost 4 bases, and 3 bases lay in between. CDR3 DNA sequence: TGTGCCAGCAGCTTACAGTACGAGCAGTACTTC. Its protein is CASSLQYEQYF.

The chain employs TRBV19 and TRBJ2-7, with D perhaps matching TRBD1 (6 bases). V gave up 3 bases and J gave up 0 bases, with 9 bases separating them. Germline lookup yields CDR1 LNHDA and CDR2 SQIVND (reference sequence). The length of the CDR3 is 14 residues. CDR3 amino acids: CASSMWGHSYEQYF. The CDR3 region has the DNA TGTGCCAGTAGTATGTGGGGGCACTCCTACGAGCAGTACTTC.

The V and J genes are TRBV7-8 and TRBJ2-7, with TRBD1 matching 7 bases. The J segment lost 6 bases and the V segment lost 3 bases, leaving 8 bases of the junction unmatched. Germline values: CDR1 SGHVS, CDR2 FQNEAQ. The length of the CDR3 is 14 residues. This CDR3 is CASSFFRQGGEQYF. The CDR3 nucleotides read TGTGCCAGCAGCTTTTTCCGACAGGGTGGCGAGCAGTACTTC.